This T cell receptor (beta chain) was sequenced during a study of response to subunit inactivated influenza vaccine. This clonotype showed up just a few times. TCRdb ran MiXCR on the RT-PCR reads and lists one entry per CDR3 protein. The sample consists of over 400,000 distinct CDR3 sequences, over 10% of them appearing once. Sample: PBMCs from blood, taken 35 to 45 days after vaccination. This sequence originates from a middle-aged man who received an inactivated influenza vaccine.

CDR3 in DNA: TGTGCCAGCAGCTTATTCACCCTGACAGGGATCCTTGGTACGCAGTATTTT. Its protein product is CASSLFTLTGILGTQYF. V gene TRBV7-9 combines with J gene TRBJ2-3; 7 nucleotides match TRBD1. The CDR3 has 17 amino acids. Trimming cost V 2 bases and J 8 bases; bases outside gene matches: 16. Germline lookup yields CDR1 SEHNR and CDR2 FQNEAQ (reference sequence).